These 20 T cell receptor beta chains were all obtained from the same sample, sequenced in a study of control samples from healthy donors and cancer patients. The repertoire was sequenced with immunoSEQ multiplex PCR; TCRdb's copy has only in-frame clones and lacks some. The repertoire consists of about 120,000 clones, with 92% occurring once and the leading ten covering approximately 0.57%. The sample was PBMCs. These TCRs come from a man older than 75 with head and neck cancer.

The rearrangement joins TRBV5-4 to TRBJ2-5; 7 bases align to TRBD1. Germline assignment: CDR1 SGHNT and CDR2 YYREEE (reference sequence). V shed 4 bases and J 0 bases; nucleotides not matched to a gene: 6. The length of the CDR3 is 15 residues. CDR3 sequence: CASSPSGQHQETQYF. The CDR3 DNA sequence: TGTGCCAGCAGCCCTTCGGGACAGCACCAAGAGACCCAGTACTTC.

V usage is TRBV4-3 and J usage is TRBJ1-2; perhaps TRBD1 as D (5 bases). The germline CDR1 and CDR2 sequences are LGHNA and YSLEER. The ends were cut back, 1 base at V and 2 bases at J, with 23 bases in the middle. CDR3 length equals 19 residues. CDR3 residues: CASSQVTGVSQIVNYGYTF. Here the CDR3 DNA reads TGCGCCAGCAGCCAAGTAACGGGGGTTTCCCAAATAGTCAACTATGGCTACACCTTC.

This clone was observed once. The chain recombines TRBV7-9 with TRBJ2-2; 11 nucleotides align to TRBD2. Germline values: CDR1 SEHNR, CDR2 FQNEAQ (reference sequence). Trimming took 3 bases from V and 2 from J; bases not matched to a gene: 2. The CDR3 spans 16 residues. The CDR3 DNA follows: TGTGCCAGCAGCTTGGGACTAGCGGTTAACACCGGGGAGCTGTTTTTT. The encoded protein is CASSLGLAVNTGELFF.

This clone was found once. This chain links TRBV5-1 with TRBJ2-3; 11 positions match TRBD2. J gave up 2 bases and V 5 bases, and 7 bases lay outside the gene matches. CDR1 is SGHRS, CDR2 YFSETQ, per germline. CDR3 length: 16 residues. The CDR3 loop is CASSYGTSGLTDTQYF. The CDR3 DNA sequence: TGCGCCAGCAGTTACGGGACTAGCGGCCTCACAGATACGCAGTATTTT.

This chain uses TRBV5-1 with TRBJ2-3, with 7 nucleotides matching TRBD1. This CDR3 region has 15 residues. Trimming removed 4 bases from V and 5 bases from J; junction bases left unmatched: 10. CDR1 and CDR2 (germline): SGHRS, YFSETQ. For the CDR3, the DNA is TGCGCCAGCAGCAAGGGACAGCCGGCGGGAGATACGCAGTATTTT. Its protein is CASSKGQPAGDTQYF.

The rearrangement uses TRBV5-1 and TRBJ1-1; D is unclear. This CDR3 has 14 residues. Trimming pared 0 bases from V and 4 bases from J, leaving 10 bases between. Germline CDR1 reads SGHRS; CDR2 reads YFSETQ. The CDR3 DNA sequence: TGCGCCAGCAGCTTGGCAGAGGCGGTCACTGAAGCTTTCTTT. Protein product: CASSLAEAVTEAFF.

The V gene is TRBV6-6, the J gene TRBJ2-7; 12 bases fit TRBD2. Germline assignment: CDR1 MNHNY and CDR2 SVGAGI (reference sequence). V was pared by 6 bases and J by 2 bases, with 2 bases of the junction left unmatched. The CDR3 has 14 residues. The CDR3 sequence is CASRLAGGAYEQYF. CDR3 sequence (DNA): TGTGCCAGCAGACTAGCGGGGGGTGCCTACGAGCAGTACTTC.

This clone has a single count. V usage is TRBV19 and J usage is TRBJ2-3; TRBD1 or TRBD2 may be the D gene (5 bases each). The CDR3 has 18 amino acids. Trimming cost V 0 bases and J 2 bases, with 18 bases left between them. CDR1 is LNHDA, CDR2 SQIVND, per germline (reference sequence). The CDR3, as DNA: TGTGCCAGTAGTATAGATCGCCCCGGGGCAGGGCCCACAGATACGCAGTATTTT. This encodes CASSIDRPGAGPTDTQYF.

The chain's CDR3 is CATPGTGPYGYTF. For the CDR3, the DNA is TGTGCCACCCCCGGGACAGGCCCTTATGGCTACACCTTC. V usage is TRBV28 and J usage is TRBJ1-2, with TRBD1 matching over 8 bases. V gave up 10 bases and J gave up 5 bases; unmatched junction bases: 9. Germline V gives CDR1 MDHEN, CDR2 SYDVKM. CDR3 size: 13 residues.

The chain employs TRBV6-5 and TRBJ2-2, with D uncertain. The V gene's germline CDR1 is MNHEY and CDR2 SVGAGI. Trimming removed 6 bases at V and 6 bases at J, with 14 bases between. The CDR3 covers 14 residues. CDR3 region: CASRDRVIAGELFF. The CDR3 bases are TGTGCCAGCAGGGACCGAGTAATCGCCGGGGAGCTGTTTTTT.

The chain links TRBV19 to TRBJ2-4, with TRBD1 matching 8 bases. From germline, CDR1 is LNHDA and CDR2 SQIVND (reference sequence). J gave up 3 bases and V 6 bases, and 13 bases lay outside the gene matches. The CDR3 runs 17 residues. The CDR3 bases are TGTGCCAGTAGCCTCACGCCAGGGGGCGTTGACAAAAACATTCAGTACTTC. Residues: CASSLTPGGVDKNIQYF.

Here the CDR3 reads CASSMRTSVLSYNEQFF. The DNA of the CDR3 is TGTGCCAGCAGCATGCGGACCAGCGTCCTCTCCTACAATGAGCAGTTCTTC. The chain links TRBV7-2 to TRBJ2-1, with no clear D. The CDR3 sequence is 17 residues long. V was trimmed by 5 bases and J by 0 bases, leaving 17 bases between them. The V gene's germline CDR1 is SGHTA and CDR2 FQGNSA.

This clone appeared once. The chain is built from TRBV27 and TRBJ2-1; no reliable D call. The CDR3 sequence is 12 residues long. Trimming took 3 bases from V and 3 from J, leaving 3 bases between them. In germline, CDR1 is MNHEY, CDR2 SMNVEV (reference sequence). CDR3 region: CASSFNYNEQFF. CDR3 in DNA: TGTGCCAGCAGTTTTAACTACAATGAGCAGTTCTTC.

This clone was counted a single time. The V gene is TRBV19, the J gene TRBJ1-4; 10 bases align to TRBD1. This CDR3 is 15 amino acids long. The J segment lost 7 bases and the V segment lost 3 bases, leaving 5 bases of the junction unmatched. Germline V gives CDR1 LNHDA, CDR2 SQIVND (reference sequence). The CDR3 region is CASSIGGTGVEKLFF. The DNA for the CDR3 is TGTGCCAGTAGTATCGGCGGGACAGGGGTTGAAAAACTGTTTTTT.

The CDR3 spells CASSRGRDGYSPLHF. CDR3 bases: TGTGCCAGCAGCCGGGGACGTGATGGCTATTCACCCCTCCACTTT. The V gene is TRBV7-2, the J gene TRBJ1-6; D is perhaps TRBD1 (5 bases). Trimming took off 5 bases at V and 8 bases at J, with 16 bases between the two ends. The germline V gene has CDR1 SGHTA and CDR2 FQGNSA. The CDR3 runs 15 residues.

This clone appeared a single time. V and J are TRBV4-3 and TRBJ2-3, with 9 bases lining up with TRBD1. J gave up 5 bases and V 0 bases, and 12 bases lay outside the gene matches. This CDR3 contains 18 residues. Germline V gene lookup returns CDR1 LGHNA and CDR2 YSLEER. Here the CDR3 reads CASSQDLGGQGFLDTQYF. CDR3 bases: TGCGCCAGCAGCCAAGATTTAGGGGGACAGGGTTTTTTAGATACGCAGTATTTT.

The chain couples TRBV2 to TRBJ2-4; 8 nucleotides line up with TRBD1. The junction had 12 bases not matched to a gene; V was cut back by 8 bases and J by 0 bases. This CDR3 is 17 amino acids long. Germline assignment: CDR1 SNHLY and CDR2 FYNNEI. CDR3 amino acids: CASGQGAALVAKNIQYF. As DNA, the CDR3 is TGTGCCAGCGGGCAGGGGGCCGCCTTGGTAGCCAAAAACATTCAGTACTTC.

V is TRBV15 and J is TRBJ1-1, with 9 bases that match TRBD1. V shed 1 base, J shed 10 bases, and the junction held 7 bases outside the gene matches. The CDR3 is 14 amino acids. Germline CDR1 is LNHNV and CDR2 is YYDKDF (reference sequence). The CDR3 here is CATSRGGGQGSAFF. CDR3 bases: TGTGCCACCAGCAGAGGGGGGGGACAGGGTTCAGCTTTCTTT.

The chain links TRBV20-1 to TRBJ2-1; D uncertain. Germline-derived CDR1 and CDR2 are DFQATT and SNEGSKA (reference sequence). The length of the CDR3 is 14 residues. Trimming took 3 bases from V and 0 from J, leaving 9 bases between them. This CDR3 reads CSASGGSSYNEQFF. As DNA, the CDR3 is TGCAGTGCTAGTGGCGGTAGCTCCTACAATGAGCAGTTCTTC.

V gene TRBV5-1 combines with J gene TRBJ2-3; 8 nucleotides align to TRBD2. Trimming cost V 5 bases and J 4 bases; bases outside gene matches: 15. The germline gives CDR1 SGHRS, CDR2 YFSETQ. The CDR3 spans 17 residues. The CDR3 loop is CASRPQRGPRSADTQYF. Here the CDR3 DNA reads TGCGCCAGCAGACCGCAGCGGGGGCCGCGTAGCGCAGATACGCAGTATTTT.